This T cell receptor beta chain was recorded in a study of shared clonotypes between healthy human individuals. Study in general: Each donor contributed plates that comprised three CD4 naive, three CD4 memory, two CD8 naive and one CD8 memory. Regarding the study as a whole: Sorted-subset sequencing was shown by rarefaction to be incomplete despite large depth. Among donors, the sharing of clonotypes was expected to be influenced by sequencing depth.

Germline assignment: CDR1 SGHRS and CDR2 YFSETQ. Trimming cost V 2 bases and J 2 bases; bases outside gene matches: 2. The CDR3 spans 14 residues. Comments on this clone: Its antigen remains unknown.

Original analysis: ImmunoSEQ yielded junction-only sequences lacking quality scores, so filtering differed. TCRdb's table, derived via immunoSEQ multiplex PCR, lists solely in-frame clones and lacks some. Clone size and the V and J calls come from that table; the DNA yielded D and trimming. The sample includes about a million clones, 77% of them seen just once. The sequenced material came from memory CD4+ T cells from PBMCs. Subset noted: CD45RA-negative fraction. The V and J genes are TRBV5-1 and TRBJ2-7, with 9 bases fitting TRBD2. This clonotype was obtained from a man between 18 and 29 years old in good health. Some clones in this sample may be carry-over from other donors' samples. CDR3 in DNA: TGCGCCAGCAGCTTTGCGGGAGGGCCCTACGAGCAGTACTTC. Residues: CASSFAGGPYEQYF.